A few counts support the clone carrying this TCR beta chain. The data stem from a study of CD8 T cells in ankylosing spondylitis. The TCR beta libraries were generated through quantitative 5'-RACE incorporating molecular barcodes. TCRdb redid the calling of the 5' RACE reads with MiXCR, one entry per CDR3 protein. Of some 140,000 distinct CDR3 sequences listed, roughly 8.4% were seen once; the top ten hold approximately 6.8%. Trimming at V came to 3 bases and at J to 5 bases, leaving 9 bases not matched to a gene. CDR1 is SGHTA, CDR2 FQGNSA, per germline. This CDR3 comprises 15 residues. The sequenced sample was synovial fluid, either unsorted or a sorted T cell fraction (not recorded which). The sequence came from a male donor with ankylosing spondylitis. J is TRBJ2-5 and V is TRBV7-2; 7 nucleotides agree with TRBD2. The CDR3 here is CASSFLGGVAETQYF. DNA of the CDR3: TGTGCCAGCAGCTTTCTTGGGGGGGTGGCGGAGACCCAGTACTTC.